Below are 17 T cell receptor beta chains sequenced from a single sample in a study of T-cell reconstitution after alpha-beta-depleted transplantation in children. Preparation of the TCRbeta library used unique molecular identifiers. TCRdb re-called the PCR reads through MiXCR, storing one row per CDR3 protein. The data contain about 440,000 distinct CDR3 sequences, roughly two fifths of them singletons. Material: PBMCs, obtained before TCRalphabeta/CD19-depleted stem cell transplant. These receptors were obtained from a girl aged 2 to 9 with aplastic anemia, due to receive a stem cell transplant.

The chain couples TRBV3-1 to TRBJ2-7, with D maybe TRBD2 (5 bases). V gave up 0 bases and J gave up 7 bases, with 13 bases separating them. Per germline, CDR1 LGHDT and CDR2 YNNKEL (reference sequence). This CDR3 has 14 residues. CDR3 residues: CASSQDASSWEQYF. The CDR3 DNA reads as TGTGCCAGCAGCCAAGACGCTAGCTCGTGGGAGCAGTACTTC.

The V and J genes are TRBV6-5 and TRBJ1-4; no definite D call. This CDR3 region has 12 residues. Trimming left V 6 bases short and J 0 bases short, with 2 bases between. Germline CDR1 reads MNHEY; CDR2 reads SVGAGI. In DNA, the CDR3 is TGTGCCAGCAGCTCAACTAATGAAAAACTGTTTTTT. Protein: CASSSTNEKLFF.

This clonotype has only a few counts. The V gene is TRBV6-1, the J gene TRBJ2-3; 9 bases map to TRBD2. The CDR3 runs to 19 residues. Trimming removed 7 bases from V and 2 bases from J; junction bases left unmatched: 19. Germline-derived CDR1 and CDR2 are MNHNS and SASEGT. This CDR3 reads CASKRFLAGGPSHTDTQYF. CDR3 nucleotides: TGTGCCAGCAAAAGATTCCTGGCGGGAGGGCCTTCCCACACAGATACGCAGTATTTT.

V usage is TRBV4-1 and J usage is TRBJ2-3; 14 bases map to TRBD2. CDR1 is MGHRA and CDR2 is YSYEKL in the germline V gene. V lost 3 bases and J lost 2; bases outside the gene matches: 4. The CDR3 is 17 amino acids. CDR3 nucleotide sequence: TGCGCCAGCAGCCAGCCGGGACTAGCGGGAGACACAGATACGCAGTATTTT. This gives the protein CASSQPGLAGDTDTQYF.

The chain carries TRBV6-2 or TRBV6-3 and TRBJ1-1; TRBD1 agrees at 8 bases. J lost 5 bases, V lost 6 bases, and 5 bases had no gene match. The CDR3 contains 13 residues. Looked up from germline, CDR1 is MNHEY and CDR2 is SVGEGT. CDR3 bases: TGTGCCAGCAGGTGTACAGGGGGAACTGAAGCTTTCTTT. This encodes CASRCTGGTEAFF.

This clonotype has just a few counts. The chain combines TRBV10-3 with TRBJ2-5; perhaps TRBD1 as D (6 bases). Looked up from germline, CDR1 is ENHRY and CDR2 is SYGVKD. The CDR3 length is 14 residues. Deletions cut 6 bases from V and 3 bases from J, with 14 bases between. CDR3 DNA sequence: TGTGCCATCAGCCGCCTGGACAGTAAAGAGACCCAGTACTTC. This gives the protein CAISRLDSKETQYF.

The rearrangement joins TRBV5-1 to TRBJ2-3, with 9 bases lining up with TRBD2. Germline V gene sequence: CDR1 SGHRS, CDR2 YFSETQ. This CDR3 contains 17 residues. V gave up 0 bases and J gave up 0 bases; unmatched junction bases: 5. The CDR3 is CASSLALAGTSTDTQYF. DNA of the CDR3: TGCGCCAGCAGCTTGGCCCTAGCGGGAACGAGCACAGATACGCAGTATTTT.

This chain connects TRBV5-1 to TRBJ2-5, with 11 nucleotides matching TRBD2. The germline V gene has CDR1 SGHRS and CDR2 YFSETQ. J gave up 5 bases and V 3 bases, and 12 bases lay outside the gene matches. The CDR3 has 17 amino acids. CDR3 region: CASSSNRLAGGWETQYF. CDR3 nucleotide sequence: TGCGCCAGCAGCTCGAACCGTCTAGCGGGGGGTTGGGAGACCCAGTACTTC. Full variable domain (rest looked up from reference TRBV5-1 and TRBJ2-5): KAGVTQTPRYLIKTRGQQVTLSCSPISGHRSVSWYQQTPGQGLQFLFEYFSETQRNKGNFPGRFSGRQFSNSRSEMNVSTLELGDSALYLCASSSNRLAGGWETQYFGPGTRLLVL.

This chain connects TRBV7-9 to TRBJ1-2; D ambiguous. The germline V gene encodes CDR1 SEHNR and CDR2 FQNEAQ (reference sequence). The V end was cut by 1 base, the J end by 4 bases, with 16 bases between. The CDR3 consists of 16 residues. DNA for the CDR3: TGTGCCAGCAGCTTAGATATAGTCCAGATCGCCTATGGCTACACCTTC. Its protein product is CASSLDIVQIAYGYTF.

V is TRBV7-9 and J is TRBJ2-3; 7 positions match TRBD2. Trimming took 3 bases from V and 4 from J; bases not matched to a gene: 4. The CDR3 spans 14 residues. Germline V lookup: CDR1 SEHNR, CDR2 FQNEAQ (reference sequence). Here the CDR3 DNA reads TGTGCCAGCAGCTTCGCGGGAGCCGCAGATACGCAGTATTTT. Translation gives CASSFAGAADTQYF.

The sample holds many counts of this clonotype. The genes are TRBV20-1 and TRBJ2-4, with no clear D. V shed 2 bases and J shed 0 bases, with 11 bases lying between them. The length of the CDR3 is 15 residues. Germline CDR1 reads DFQATT; CDR2 reads SNEGSKA (reference sequence). CDR3 sequence reads: CSARTATLAKNIQYF. CDR3 coding DNA: TGCAGTGCTAGAACAGCTACTCTAGCCAAAAACATTCAGTACTTC.

This clonotype came up many times. The rearrangement joins TRBV5-1 to TRBJ1-2; no firm D call. This CDR3 contains 12 residues. V lost 1 base and J 9 bases, leaving 10 bases between the germline ends. Looked up from germline, CDR1 is SGHRS and CDR2 is YFSETQ. CDR3: CASSLKGLSYTF. The DNA for the CDR3 is TGCGCCAGCAGCTTGAAAGGGTTGAGCTACACCTTC.

The table lists this clonotype with many counts. V gene TRBV29-1 combines with J gene TRBJ2-1; 8 bases are a match to TRBD1. The CDR3 length is 14 residues. The V and J ends lost 3 bases and 4 bases, in that order; junction bases with no gene match: 5. From germline, CDR1 is SQVTM and CDR2 ANQGSEA. The CDR3 DNA follows: TGCAGCGTTGAGGACAGGGAAAGGTACAATGAGCAGTTCTTC. Its translation: CSVEDRERYNEQFF.

J is TRBJ2-1 and V is TRBV6-1; 7 nucleotides match TRBD2. The CDR3 loop spans 16 amino acids. V gave up 5 bases and J gave up 5 bases; unmatched junction bases: 12. The V gene's germline CDR1 is MNHNS and CDR2 SASEGT. The CDR3 region is CASSTAGTIENNEQFF. The CDR3 nucleotides read TGTGCCAGCAGTACGGCTGGGACTATAGAGAACAATGAGCAGTTCTTC.

In the case of this clonotype: Germline is not matched at one junction end, which may reflect a read error. The V gene is TRBV7-2, the J gene TRBJ2-3, with 7 bases matching TRBD2. The length of the CDR3 is 16 residues. Per the germline V gene, CDR1 is SGHTA and CDR2 is FQGNSA. CDR3 bases: TGTGCCAGCAGCTTAGCTGCCGGGGGGAGCACCGATACGCAGTATTTT. As protein: CASSLAAGGSTDTQYF.

The chain links TRBV15 to TRBJ2-2; a weak D match, TRBD1 (5 bases). Trimming shortened V by 1 base and J by 8 bases, and 17 bases separated the two germline ends. The CDR3 is 16 amino acids. Germline V gene lookup returns CDR1 LNHNV and CDR2 YYDKDF (reference sequence). The CDR3 reads CATSRALTAVRGELFF. For the CDR3, the DNA is TGTGCCACCAGCAGAGCCCTGACAGCTGTCAGGGGGGAGCTGTTTTTT.

The J gene is TRBJ1-5, the V gene TRBV28, with D possibly TRBD1 on 6 matching bases. The CDR3 contains 16 residues. V was trimmed by 3 bases and J by 4 bases, leaving 16 bases between them. Germline CDR1 is MDHEN and CDR2 is SYDVKM. The CDR3, as DNA: TGTGCCAGCAGTTTCGGGACACTAGCCTCTAATCAGCCCCAGCATTTT. It translates to CASSFGTLASNQPQHF.